The 9 T cell receptor beta chains in this list originate from one sample, sequenced in a study of control samples from healthy donors and cancer patients. Sequencing was performed with immunoSEQ multiplex PCR; in TCRdb, only in-frame clones are kept and a portion is missing. The table has 150,000 or so clones, 85% to 90% seen once. Material for sequencing was blood. Receptors originate from a man aged 18 to 35 in good health.

This chain links TRBV20-1 with TRBJ2-1; 11 nucleotides agree with TRBD2. This CDR3 is built from 17 residues. Germline lookup yields CDR1 DFQATT and CDR2 SNEGSKA (reference sequence). With V trimmed by 3 bases and J by 5 bases, 12 bases remained unmatched. The CDR3 DNA sequence: TGCAGTGCTAGTCTTCGTCGGACTAGCGGGCTCCACAATGAGCAGTTCTTC. Residues: CSASLRRTSGLHNEQFF.

V is TRBV6-2 or TRBV6-3 and J is TRBJ2-1; weak D call: TRBD2 (6 bases). Trimming took off 4 bases at V and 6 bases at J, with 16 bases between the two ends. The CDR3 spans 15 residues. Germline V gene sequence: CDR1 MNHEY, CDR2 SVGEGT. In DNA, the CDR3 is TGTGCCAGCAGTTCGGCTAGCTTGGGGGGCAATGAGCAGTTCTTC. Translating it yields CASSSASLGGNEQFF.

CDR3 sequence (DNA): TGTGCCAGCTCACCTCAGACTAGCGGGCACCCCGGGGAGCTGTTTTTT. Its translation: CASSPQTSGHPGELFF. This chain links TRBV18 with TRBJ2-2, with 10 bases identical to TRBD2. The CDR3 loop spans 16 amino acids. The trim removed 3 bases at V and 6 bases at J, leaving 7 bases unmatched. CDR1 and CDR2 from the germline V gene are KGHSH and LQKENI.

The chain is built from TRBV7-9 and TRBJ1-1; 9 nucleotides line up with TRBD1. The CDR3 is 16 residues long. The J segment lost 1 base and the V segment lost 2 bases, leaving 5 bases of the junction unmatched. CDR1 and CDR2 (germline): SEHNR, FQNEAQ (reference sequence). The CDR3 nucleotides read TGTGCCAGCAGCTTATTACAGGGGGCCGGGAACACTGAAGCTTTCTTT. Protein product: CASSLLQGAGNTEAFF.

V is TRBV14 and J is TRBJ1-1, with unresolved D. This CDR3 spans 14 amino acids. Trimming took 2 bases from V and 2 from J, leaving 9 bases between them. CDR1 SGHDN and CDR2 FVKESK come from the germline V gene. CDR3 coding DNA: TGTGCCAGCAGCCAAAGAGAGGCTAACACTGAAGCTTTCTTT. It codes for CASSQREANTEAFF.

The V call is TRBV13, the J call TRBJ2-5; 7 bases map to TRBD1. From germline, CDR1 is PRHDT and CDR2 FYEKMQ (reference sequence). The trim removed 5 bases at V and 5 bases at J, leaving 14 bases unmatched. The CDR3 spans 16 residues. The CDR3 protein is CASSTGQATRGETQYF. The DNA for the CDR3 is TGTGCCAGCAGCACCGGACAGGCGACGAGGGGCGAGACCCAGTACTTC.

The chain employs TRBV5-4 and TRBJ2-3, with 16 bases identical to TRBD2. V dropped 2 bases and J dropped 2; count of bases not matched to a gene: 2. Germline CDR1 SGHNT, CDR2 YYREEE (reference sequence). The CDR3 runs 17 residues. DNA for the CDR3: TGTGCCAGCAGCTTAGGGACTAGCGGGGGGGCCACAGATACGCAGTATTTT. Translating gives CASSLGTSGGATDTQYF.

In this sample, this clone turned up once. The rearrangement uses TRBV30 and TRBJ1-1; TRBD1 aligns across 8 bases. Germline values: CDR1 GTSNPN, CDR2 SVGIG (reference sequence). The CDR3 extends over 12 amino acids. With V trimmed by 5 bases and J by 4 bases, 3 bases remained unmatched. CDR3 sequence: CAWGDRSTEAFF. CDR3 sequence (DNA): TGTGCCTGGGGGGACAGGAGCACTGAAGCTTTCTTT. Variable domain in full (rest from reference TRBV30 and TRBJ1-1): SQTIHQWPATLVQPVGSPLSLECTVEGTSNPNLYWYRQAAGRGLQLLFYSVGIGQISSEVPQNLSASRPQDRQFILSSKKLLLSDSGFYLCAWGDRSTEAFFGQGTRLTVV.

CDR3: CASSVASGWENEQFF. The CDR3 nucleotides are TGTGCCAGCAGCGTAGCGTCAGGGTGGGAAAATGAGCAGTTCTTC. V and J are TRBV9 and TRBJ2-1; possible D gene TRBD1, 5 bases. Germline CDR1 and CDR2: SGDLS and YYNGEE. The V end was cut by 0 bases, the J end by 7 bases, with 14 bases between. This CDR3 spans 15 amino acids.